This T cell receptor (beta chain) was found in a study of shared clonotypes between healthy human individuals. Unmatched junction bases numbered 5, after V lost 3 bases and J lost 7 bases. This CDR3 spans 14 amino acids. Germline CDR1 and CDR2: MDHEN and SYDVKM. Measured with immunoSEQ multiplex PCR; TCRdb has only the in-frame clones, and not every one. The sample lists some 500,000 clones, approximately 95% occurring once. The chain links TRBV28 to TRBJ2-1; 8 bases line up with TRBD1. Source material: naive CD4+ T cells sorted from blood. The subset is: CD45RA+ positively selected. The TCR comes from a woman aged 30 to 39 in good health. This chain's CDR3 is CASSLTGAANEQFF. The CDR3 nucleotides read TGTGCCAGCAGTTTGACAGGGGCAGCAAATGAGCAGTTCTTC. Combining the CDR3 with reference TRBV28 and TRBJ2-1 gives the whole variable domain DVKVTQSSRYLVKRTGEKVFLECVQDMDHENMFWYRQDPGLGLRLIYFSYDVKMKEKGDIPEGYSVSREKKERFSLILESASTNQTSMYLCASSLTGAANEQFFGPGTRLTVL.